The present T cell receptor (beta chain) was sequenced within a study of cytomegalovirus exposure and HLA in healthy donors. Study results and caveats: In a later analysis, TCR beta V- and J-gene trimming was associated with a missense DCLRE1C variant. Looking again later, the authors saw that most CMV-associated TCR beta chains seemed HLA-restricted.

Trimming removed 5 bases from V and 4 bases from J, with 11 bases in between. The CDR3 consists of 13 residues. Per the germline V gene, CDR1 is SGHTA and CDR2 is FQGNSA. For this clone: Its antigen is unknown.

It was with 60 Vbeta and 13 Jbeta primers that the PCR ran. The assay was immunoSEQ multiplex PCR, and TCRdb's table has in-frame clones only and misses some. The table shows 170,000 or so clones, with 80% to 85% occurring only once. The chain combines TRBV7-2 with TRBJ1-2; D ambiguous. Sequencing was carried out using PBMCs. The origin of this receptor is a man in his fifties in good health and CMV-seronegative. The CDR3 reads CASSPVEGYGYTF. DNA for the CDR3: TGTGCCAGCAGCCCGGTCGAGGGCTATGGCTACACCTTC.